Shown below are 14 T cell receptor beta chains from a single sample sequenced in a study of identical twins. MiXCR was run by TCRdb on the 5' RACE reads, yielding one entry per CDR3 protein. This table holds roughly 250,000 distinct CDR3 sequences, over 12% found once. Sequencing was done on a sample of memory (CD45RO+) T cells sorted from blood. The origin of the receptors is a woman between 18 and 29 years old in good health.

This clonotype showed up just a few times. The gene calls are TRBV29-1 and TRBJ1-1; 8 bases are shared with TRBD1. In germline, CDR1 is SQVTM, CDR2 ANQGSEA. Trimming cost V 6 bases and J 1 base; bases outside gene matches: 4. CDR3 size: 13 residues. The DNA of the CDR3 is TGCAGCGTGGACAGGGTTGGGAACACTGAAGCTTTCTTT. Its protein is CSVDRVGNTEAFF.

The rearrangement links TRBV7-2 to TRBJ1-5; TRBD1 matches at 10 bases. This CDR3 comprises 15 residues. With 4 bases clipped from V and 6 bases from J, the junction kept 6 bases outside the gene matches. Per the germline V gene, CDR1 is SGHTA and CDR2 is FQGNSA. The CDR3 coding sequence is TGTGCCAGCAGCTCGGGACAGGGGTTTGCTCAGCCCCAGCATTTT. Translation: CASSSGQGFAQPQHF. The full variable domain, rest sourced from reference TRBV7-2 and TRBJ1-5, is GAGVSQSPSNKVTEKGKDVELRCDPISGHTALYWYRQSLGQGLEFLIYFQGNSAPDKSGLPSDRFSAERTGGSVSTLTIQRTQQEDSAVYLCASSSGQGFAQPQHFGDGTRLSIL.

A few counts support this clonotype. J is TRBJ1-1 and V is TRBV7-8; no definite D call. CDR3 size: 14 residues. Germline-derived CDR1 and CDR2 are SGHVS and FQNEAQ. V lost 3 bases, J lost 1 base, and 9 bases lay in between. Here the CDR3 reads CASSFRPTNTEAFF. The CDR3 nucleotides are TGTGCCAGCAGCTTTCGGCCGACGAACACTGAAGCTTTCTTT.

The genes are TRBV10-3 and TRBJ2-5; the D gene is possibly TRBD2 (6 bases). This CDR3 comprises 13 residues. Deletions cut 10 bases from V and 1 base from J, with 13 bases between. Germline CDR1 ENHRY, CDR2 SYGVKD. In nucleotides, the CDR3 is TGTGCCAACTCTCCGGGACTCCAAGAGACCCAGTACTTC. Translating gives CANSPGLQETQYF.

This CDR3 is CASSTNRGASYEQYF. The CDR3 nucleotides are TGTGCCAGCAGTACCAACAGGGGTGCCTCCTACGAGCAGTACTTC. This chain joins TRBV12-3 or TRBV12-4 and TRBJ2-7; 7 bases are shared with TRBD1. CDR3 length equals 15 residues. Trimming removed 5 bases from V and 0 bases from J; junction bases left unmatched: 7.

The chain recombines TRBV11-3 with TRBJ2-5; weak D call: TRBD2 (5 bases). This CDR3 has 15 amino acids. Germline V lookup: CDR1 SGHNT, CDR2 YENEEA. V lost 5 bases and J lost 5, with 18 bases in between. The CDR3: CASSPGWRSGETQYF. DNA for the CDR3: TGTGCCAGCAGCCCCGGCTGGCGCTCGGGGGAGACCCAGTACTTC.

This clonotype was recorded a few times. The chain employs TRBV12-3 or TRBV12-4 and TRBJ2-3, with TRBD2 matching 13 bases. This CDR3 region has 16 residues. The ends lost 3 bases at V and 3 bases at J; junction bases unmatched: 3. The CDR3, as DNA: TGTGCCAGCAGTTTCCGACTAGCGGGGGGAACAGATACGCAGTATTTT. Translating gives CASSFRLAGGTDTQYF.

Only a few counts were recorded for this clonotype. The CDR3 loop reads CAISPREWGRGAKNIQYF. The CDR3 bases are TGTGCCATCAGCCCAAGGGAGTGGGGCCGTGGGGCCAAAAACATTCAGTACTTC. The chain employs TRBV10-3 and TRBJ2-4; D is perhaps TRBD1 or TRBD2 (5 bases each). V was clipped by 6 bases and J by 1 base, with 22 bases between them. The CDR3 extends over 18 amino acids. The germline V gene encodes CDR1 ENHRY and CDR2 SYGVKD.

This clonotype has just a few counts. The J gene is TRBJ2-3, the V gene TRBV6-4; D might be TRBD2 (5 bases). The CDR3 contains 13 residues. Germline V gene lookup returns CDR1 MRHNA and CDR2 SNTAGT. The germline V and J ends were trimmed by 0 bases and 6 bases, with 7 bases remaining between them. In DNA form, the CDR3 reads TGTGCCAGCAGTGACTCGGACTCTGATACGCAGTATTTT. Translation: CASSDSDSDTQYF.

The V call is TRBV20-1, the J call TRBJ2-3, with TRBD2 matching over 13 bases. V trimming: 5 bases; J trimming: 5 bases; junction bases outside the gene matches: 10. The CDR3 totals 16 residues. Germline V lookup: CDR1 DFQATT, CDR2 SNEGSKA (reference sequence). The CDR3 is CSAARIGLAGEDTQYF. In nucleotides, the CDR3 is TGCAGTGCTGCCCGGATAGGACTAGCGGGAGAAGATACGCAGTATTTT.

This chain uses TRBV6-5 with TRBJ2-7; D unresolved. CDR1 MNHEY and CDR2 SVGAGI come from the germline V gene. The CDR3 consists of 11 residues. V lost 7 bases, J lost 6 bases, and 10 bases lay in between. The CDR3 spells CASTRGSEQYF. CDR3 coding DNA: TGTGCCAGCACTCGCGGTAGCGAGCAGTACTTC.

This clonotype was seen a handful of times. This rearrangement joins TRBV18 to TRBJ2-1; TRBD2 matches 7 bases. J was trimmed by 0 bases and V by 3 bases; bases with no gene match: 2. CDR3 length: 15 residues. Per germline, CDR1 KGHSH and CDR2 LQKENI. DNA of the CDR3: TGTGCCAGCTCACCTAGCGGGTACTCCTACAATGAGCAGTTCTTC. This translates into CASSPSGYSYNEQFF.

This clonotype was detected ten times or more. The CDR3 DNA sequence: TGTGCCAGTAGGATCGGGACAGGGATATACACTGAAGCTTTCTTT. Protein sequence: CASRIGTGIYTEAFF. The chain carries TRBV19 and TRBJ1-1; 9 bases agree with TRBD1. Germline V gene lookup returns CDR1 LNHDA and CDR2 SQIVND (reference sequence). V lost 6 bases, J lost 3 bases, and 8 bases stayed unmatched. This CDR3 has 15 amino acids.

This clonotype was seen many times. The chain employs TRBV29-1 and TRBJ1-5, with unresolved D. Germline-derived CDR1 and CDR2 are SQVTM and ANQGSEA. This CDR3 spans 13 amino acids. The V gene lost 6 bases and the J gene lost 0 bases, with 9 bases spanning the gap. CDR3 DNA sequence: TGCAGCGTCGCGGGTTATAGCAATCAGCCCCAGCATTTT. Amino acid sequence: CSVAGYSNQPQHF.